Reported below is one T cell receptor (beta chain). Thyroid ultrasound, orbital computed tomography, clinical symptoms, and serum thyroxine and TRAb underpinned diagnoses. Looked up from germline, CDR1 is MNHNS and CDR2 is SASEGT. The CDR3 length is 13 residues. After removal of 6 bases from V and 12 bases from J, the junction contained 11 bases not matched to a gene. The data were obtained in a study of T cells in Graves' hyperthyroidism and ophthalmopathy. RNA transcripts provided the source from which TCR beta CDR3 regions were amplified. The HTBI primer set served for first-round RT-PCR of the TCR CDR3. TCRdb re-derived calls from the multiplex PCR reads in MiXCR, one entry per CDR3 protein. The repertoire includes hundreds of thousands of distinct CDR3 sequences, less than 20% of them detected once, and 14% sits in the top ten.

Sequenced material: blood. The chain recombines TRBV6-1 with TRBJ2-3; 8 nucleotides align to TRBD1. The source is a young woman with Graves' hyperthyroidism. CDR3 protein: CASSVIMDRAQYF. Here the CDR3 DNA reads TGTGCCAGCAGCGTGATCATGGACAGGGCACAGTATTTT.